This T cell receptor beta chain was sequenced in a study of blood T cells in healthy people across ages. Study results and caveats: Naive T cell percentage and TCR beta diversity correlated strongly.

Caucasian, healthy and from Russia, the donors were aged between about 6 and 90. In regard to this clonotype: The target antigen is unknown. An end of the junction differs from the germline gene, which may be a read error.

Looked up from germline, CDR1 is MRHNA and CDR2 is SNTAGT. The CDR3 covers 17 residues. Through a sample-barcoded 5' primer and a J-beta primer mix, a second PCR was run for roughly 6 to 12 cycles. Unique molecular identifiers of 12 random nucleotides labeled each cDNA. Each of the samples gave a minimum of 2.5 million paired-end reads that contained CDR3. TCRdb reanalysed the 5' RACE reads using MiXCR and keeps one entry per CDR3 protein. The sample lists hundreds of thousands of distinct CDR3 sequences, around 50% occurring once. This chain joins TRBV6-4 and TRBJ2-3, with D perhaps being TRBD1 or TRBD2 (5 bases each). The TCR comes from a man in his forties in good health. The sample was blood. CDR3 nucleotide sequence: TGTGCCAGCAGTGTCCCCTTCTGGGGGACCACCACAGACACGCAGTATTTT. Protein: CASSVPFWGTTTDTQYF.